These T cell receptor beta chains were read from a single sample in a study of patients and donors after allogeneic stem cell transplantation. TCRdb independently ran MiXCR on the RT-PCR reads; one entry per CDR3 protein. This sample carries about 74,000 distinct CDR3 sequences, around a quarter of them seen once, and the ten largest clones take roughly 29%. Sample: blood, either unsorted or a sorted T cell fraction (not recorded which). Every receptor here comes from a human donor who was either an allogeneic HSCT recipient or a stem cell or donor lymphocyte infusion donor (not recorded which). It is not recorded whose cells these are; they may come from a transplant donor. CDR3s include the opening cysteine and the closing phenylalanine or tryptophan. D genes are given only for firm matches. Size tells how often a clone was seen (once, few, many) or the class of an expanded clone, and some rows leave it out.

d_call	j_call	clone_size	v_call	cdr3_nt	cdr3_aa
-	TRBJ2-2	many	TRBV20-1	TGCAGTGCTAGAGATTTTACCGGGGAGCTGTTTTTT	CSARDFTGELFF
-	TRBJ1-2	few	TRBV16	TGTGCCAGCACCGAAGAGGCCAGCAGCTATGGCTACACCTTC	CASTEEASSYGYTF
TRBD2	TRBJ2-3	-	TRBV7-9	TGTGCCAGCAGCCATTCCCTGGATAAGTTAGCGGGGGGCACAGATACGCAGTATTTT	CASSHSLDKLAGGTDTQYF
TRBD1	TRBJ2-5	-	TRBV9	TGTGCCAGCAGCGTCTGGACAGGGGCAGGAGAGACCCAGTACTTC	CASSVWTGAGETQYF
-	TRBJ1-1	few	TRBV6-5	TGTGCCAGCAGTTACCGATCGTTGAACACTGAAGCTTTCTTT	CASSYRSLNTEAFF
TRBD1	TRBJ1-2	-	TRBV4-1	TGCGCCAGCAGCCCGGACAGGACTTATGGCTACACCTTC	CASSPDRTYGYTF
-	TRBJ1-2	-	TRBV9	TGTGCCAGCAGCGCCTCCCACCCTTCCTTGGATAGGGTTAACTATGGCTACACCTTC	CASSASHPSLDRVNYGYTF
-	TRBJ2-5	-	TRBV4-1	TGCGCCAGCAGCCAAACAAGGACGCAAGAGACCCAGTACTTC	CASSQTRTQETQYF
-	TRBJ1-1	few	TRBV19	TGTGCCGCTGTCTCTGGGTGGAACACTGAAGCTTTCTTT	CAAVSGWNTEAFF
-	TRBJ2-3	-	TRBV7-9	TGTGCCAGCAGCTTTGCGGGTCACACAGATACGCAGTATTTT	CASSFAGHTDTQYF
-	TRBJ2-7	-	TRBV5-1	TGCGCCAGCAGCTTGGGTAAGGGGCAGCCGTACGAGCAGTACTTC	CASSLGKGQPYEQYF
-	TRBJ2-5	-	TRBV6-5	TGTGCCAGCACATCCGGGACGCAAGAGACCCAGTACTTC	CASTSGTQETQYF
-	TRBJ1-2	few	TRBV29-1	TGCAGCGTGCTGACAGCCTATGGCTACACCTTC	CSVLTAYGYTF
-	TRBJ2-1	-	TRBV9	TGTGCCAGCAGCCCCCGGCATAACAATGAGCAGTTCTTC	CASSPRHNNEQFF
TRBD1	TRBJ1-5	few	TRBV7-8	TGTGCCAGCAGCAAAGGACCGGGACAGGGCAATCAGCCCCAGCATTTT	CASSKGPGQGNQPQHF
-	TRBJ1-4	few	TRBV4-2	TGTGCCAGCAGCCAAGTCTGGGGGCAGGCTAATGAAAAACTGTTTTTT	CASSQVWGQANEKLFF
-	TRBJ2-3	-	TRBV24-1	TGTGCCACCAGTGATTTATTCACAGATACGCAGTATTTT	CATSDLFTDTQYF
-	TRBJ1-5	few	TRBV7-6	TGTGCCAGCAGCTTAGAGTCGGACAGCGTCAATCAGCCCCAGCATTTT	CASSLESDSVNQPQHF
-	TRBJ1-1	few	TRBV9	TGTGCCAGCAGCGTAGACGTCCTGGGGCCCGAGGCTGAAGCTTTCTTT	CASSVDVLGPEAEAFF
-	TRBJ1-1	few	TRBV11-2	TGTGCCAGCAGCTCCGGACGGCAGAACACTGAAGCTTTCTTT	CASSSGRQNTEAFF
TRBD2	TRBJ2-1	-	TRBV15	TGTGCCACCAGCGGACTAGCCCGAGGGCATGAGCAGTTCTTC	CATSGLARGHEQFF
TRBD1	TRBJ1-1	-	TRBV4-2	TGTGCCAGCAGCCAGGACAGGGCGAACACTGAAGCTTTCTTT	CASSQDRANTEAFF
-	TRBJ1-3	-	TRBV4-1	TGCGCCAGCAGCCAAGGTGGTCTGCAGGGGACTGGAAACACCATATATTTT	CASSQGGLQGTGNTIYF
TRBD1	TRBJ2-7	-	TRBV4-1	TGCGCCAGCAGCCAAGTTGTGACAGGGGCCTACGAGCAGTACTTC	CASSQVVTGAYEQYF
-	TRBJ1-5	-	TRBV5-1	TGCGCCAGCAGCTTGGCCGGGGGTAGCAATCAGCCCCAGCATTTT	CASSLAGGSNQPQHF
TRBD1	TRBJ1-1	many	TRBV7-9	TGTGCCAGCAGCTGGACAGGGGGCGACTACGACGAAGCTTTCTTT	CASSWTGGDYDEAFF
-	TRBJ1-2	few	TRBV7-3	TGTGCCAGCAGCCCTCATGGGGGCAGGGTCCGTGGCTACACCTTC	CASSPHGGRVRGYTF
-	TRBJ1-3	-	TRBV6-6	TGTGCCAGCAGTCAGACGGGCTCTGGAAACACCATATATTTT	CASSQTGSGNTIYF
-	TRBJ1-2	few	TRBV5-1	TGCGCCAGCCGGATATTTCCCCGTTGGGGGGACTATGGCTACACCTTC	CASRIFPRWGDYGYTF
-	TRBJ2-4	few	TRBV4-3	TGCGCCAGCAGCCAAGTCACTAGCTTACTAGCCAAAAACATTCAGTACTTC	CASSQVTSLLAKNIQYF
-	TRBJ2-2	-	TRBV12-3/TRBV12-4	TGTGCCAGCAGCCCCTGGCGGGGACCCACCGGGGAGCTGTTTTTT	CASSPWRGPTGELFF
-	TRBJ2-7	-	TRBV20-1	TGCAGTGCGAGAGGACAGCAACCCTACGAGCAGTACTTC	CSARGQQPYEQYF
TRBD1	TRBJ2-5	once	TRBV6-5	TGTGCCAGCAGCCTACCGACAGGGGAAGAGACCCAGTACTTC	CASSLPTGEETQYF
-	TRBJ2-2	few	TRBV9	TGTGCCAGCAGCGTAGGCCCCCGGGACTCCGGGGAGCTGTTTTTT	CASSVGPRDSGELFF
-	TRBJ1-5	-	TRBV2	TGTGCCAGCAGCGGACCCCCGTTGGGTCAGCCCCAGCATTTT	CASSGPPLGQPQHF
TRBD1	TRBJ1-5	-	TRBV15	TGTGCCACCAGCAGAACCTACAGGGGAAGCAATCAGCCCCAGCATTTT	CATSRTYRGSNQPQHF
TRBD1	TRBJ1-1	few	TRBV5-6	TGTGCCAGCAGCTTGGGGCAGGGGGGCACTGAAGCTTTCTTT	CASSLGQGGTEAFF